These 14 T cell receptor beta chains were all obtained from the same sample, sequenced in a study of tumor and adjacent non-tumor tissue in lung cancer. A modified ARM-PCR protocol with three rounds of nested PCR amplified TCRbeta. Using its own MiXCR run on the multiplex PCR reads, TCRdb lists one record per CDR3 protein. The sample carries more than 85,000 distinct CDR3 sequences, under 90% recorded once. RNA was extracted from bulk tissue without any cell sorting. The source material was lung tumor tissue. These receptor sequences come from a man in his 70s with non-small cell lung cancer.

A word on this clonotype: The junction differs from germline at one of its ends, possibly a read error. The chain combines TRBV5-5 with TRBJ2-2; D might be TRBD1 or TRBD2, each matching 6 bases. The CDR3 consists of 15 residues. Per germline, CDR1 SGHKS and CDR2 YYEKEE (reference sequence). The CDR3 DNA reads TGTACCAGCTGGAGGGACACCCCGAACACCGGGGAGCTGTTTTTT. Protein sequence: CTSWRDTPNTGELFF.

As regards this clonotype: A much larger clone sits a single nucleotide away, making a read error possible. The V and J genes are TRBV7-9 and TRBJ1-2; D is uncertain. The CDR3 runs to 15 residues. Looked up from germline, CDR1 is SEHNR and CDR2 is FQNEAQ (reference sequence). CDR3 loop: CASSVKHGDNYSYTF. The CDR3 DNA reads TGTGCCAGCAGCGTCAAACATGGGGATAACTATAGCTACACCTTC.

The CDR3 here is CASSLVGGTVYGYTF. The CDR3 coding sequence is TGTGCCAGCAGCTTAGTAGGGGGGACAGTCTATGGCTACACCTTC. V gene TRBV7-2 combines with J gene TRBJ1-2; 7 nucleotides agree with TRBD1. Germline V CDR1 and CDR2: SGHTA, FQGNSA. Losses at the gene ends were 1 base for V and 4 bases for J; bases not matched to a gene: 6. CDR3 size: 15 residues.

This clonotype was observed a single time. Given the absence of the conserved phenylalanine or tryptophan at the CDR3 end, a read error is likely. This chain joins TRBV29-1 and TRBJ2-7; a weak D match, TRBD2 (6 bases). The CDR3 consists of 14 residues. Germline CDR1 is SQVTM and CDR2 is ANQGSEA. The CDR3 DNA follows: TGCAGCATTGATAGGGCGGGACCGACCTACGAGCAGTACTTG. Amino acid sequence: CSIDRAGPTYEQYL.

Details on this clonotype: An end of the junction does not agree with germline; a read error may underlie this. V gene TRBV4-2 combines with J gene TRBJ2-7; 7 positions agree with TRBD1. Germline V gene lookup returns CDR1 LGHNA and CDR2 YNFKEQ. The CDR3 has 14 residues. This CDR3 is CVSNQGQVLYEQYF. CDR3 sequence (DNA): TGTGTCAGCAACCAAGGACAGGTTCTCTACGAGCAGTACTTC.

This clonotype has a single count. A much larger clone lies a single base off, so this may be a read error. This chain links TRBV7-9 with TRBJ1-1; D remains ambiguous. This CDR3 contains 14 residues. CDR1 is SEHNR and CDR2 is FQNEAQ in the germline V gene (reference sequence). The CDR3 bases are TGTGTCAGCAGCTTAGTGGGGTGGAACACTGAAGCTTTCTTT. Amino acids: CVSSLVGWNTEAFF. Variable domain in full (rest from reference TRBV7-9 and TRBJ1-1): DTGVSQNPRHKITKRGQNVTFRCDPISEHNRLYWYRQTLGQGPEFLTYFQNEAQLEKSRLLSDRFSAERPKGSFSTLEIQRTEQGDSAMYLCVSSLVGWNTEAFFGQGTRLTVV.

A note on this clonotype: The junction departs from the called germline gene at one end, perhaps through a read error. This chain connects TRBV5-1 to TRBJ1-5; D might be TRBD1 (5 bases). Germline V gives CDR1 SGHRS, CDR2 YFSETQ. The CDR3 is made up of 15 amino acids. CDR3 sequence: CPSNLTGHFFQPQHF. As DNA, the CDR3 is TGCCCCAGCAACTTGACCGGACATTTTTTTCAGCCCCAGCATTTT.

Remarks on this clonotype: The junction does not match germline at one end; this may be a read error. The chain joins TRBV5-6 to TRBJ1-1, with D possibly being TRBD1 (5 bases). The germline V gene has CDR1 SGHDT and CDR2 YYEEEE. The CDR3 runs 16 residues. CDR3 sequence (DNA): TGTGCCATCAGCTTGAACGGGGCGGGAATGAACACTGAAGCTTCCTTT. Its protein is CAISLNGAGMNTEASF.

In this sample, this clonotype turned up a few times. A much larger clone differs by one base, so this may be a read error. This chain connects TRBV5-4 to TRBJ1-1, with D hard to call. The CDR3 sequence is 15 residues long. The V gene's germline CDR1 is SGHNT and CDR2 YYREEE (reference sequence). The CDR3 sequence: CASSLGMGMNIEAFF. CDR3 coding DNA: TGTGCCAGCAGCCTAGGGATGGGGATGAACATTGAAGCTTTCTTT.

The chain combines TRBV29-1 with TRBJ2-5; no reliable D call. CDR1 SQVTM and CDR2 ANQGSEA come from the germline V gene. With 1 base removed from V and 6 bases from J, the gap between germline ends came to 9 bases. This CDR3 spans 12 amino acids. For the CDR3, the DNA is TGCAGCGTTGAAGTCGGCCGACAGACCCAGTACTTC. Residues: CSVEVGRQTQYF.

Details on this clonotype: Since no conserved phenylalanine or tryptophan closes the CDR3, a read error is the likely cause. Because the CDR3's place on the DNA is in doubt, the DNA is left out and the CDR3 is given as listed by TCRdb. The rearrangement joins TRBV6-5 to TRBJ2-3. The V gene's germline CDR1 is MNHEY and CDR2 SVGAGI. The CDR3 totals 14 residues, both ends included. CDR3 region: CTSSYSCDTDTQYL.

Concerning this clonotype itself: This CDR3 is missing its conserved last phenylalanine or tryptophan, likely due to a read error. The rearrangement joins TRBV4-3 to TRBJ2-7; D remains ambiguous. CDR1 is LGHNA and CDR2 is YSLEER in the germline V gene. The CDR3 is 15 amino acids. CDR3 in amino acids: CVSSQDPMGYYEQYP. In nucleotides, the CDR3 is TGCGTCAGCAGCCAAGATCCGATGGGATACTACGAGCAGTACCCC.

This chain uses TRBV28 with TRBJ1-2; perhaps TRBD1 as D (5 bases). In germline, CDR1 is MDHEN, CDR2 SYDVKM. The CDR3 runs to 14 residues. The germline V and J ends were trimmed by 8 bases and 7 bases, with 20 bases remaining between them. DNA for the CDR3: TGTGCCAGCCTTAGAGGGGCACTAAATTGTGGCTACACCTTC. Its translation is CASLRGALNCGYTF.

Remarks on this clonotype: A read error is likely, as this CDR3 ends without the conserved phenylalanine or tryptophan. The rearrangement uses TRBV29-1 and TRBJ1-2; D gene unclear. Germline V gene data show CDR1 as SQVTM and CDR2 as ANQGSEA. Trimming removed 5 bases from V and 2 bases from J, with 12 bases in between. This CDR3 spans 13 amino acids. The CDR3 region is CSVFLSRNYGYTL. CDR3 coding DNA: TGCAGCGTTTTCTTATCAAGAAACTATGGCTACACCCTC.